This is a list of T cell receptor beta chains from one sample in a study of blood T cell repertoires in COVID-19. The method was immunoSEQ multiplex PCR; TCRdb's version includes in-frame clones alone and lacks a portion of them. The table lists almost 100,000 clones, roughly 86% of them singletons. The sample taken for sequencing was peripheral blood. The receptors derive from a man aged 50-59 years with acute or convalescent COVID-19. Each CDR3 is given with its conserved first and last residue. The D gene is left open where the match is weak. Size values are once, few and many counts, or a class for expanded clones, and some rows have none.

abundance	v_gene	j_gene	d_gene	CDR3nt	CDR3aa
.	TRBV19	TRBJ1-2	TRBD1	TGTGCCAGTAGTTTCCCGGGACAGGGGGACTATGGCTACACCTTC	CASSFPGQGDYGYTF
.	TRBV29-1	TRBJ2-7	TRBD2	TGCAGCGCCGCGACTAGCGGGGGAACCTACGAGCAGTACTTC	CSAATSGGTYEQYF
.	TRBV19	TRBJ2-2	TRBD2	TGTGCCAGTAGTTCCGGAAGCGGGGGGCTAAGGGGTACCGGGGAGCTGTTTTTT	CASSSGSGGLRGTGELFF
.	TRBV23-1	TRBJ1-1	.	TGCGCCAGCAGTCAATTACAGGGTTTGCAGACTTTCTTT	CASSQLQGLQTFF
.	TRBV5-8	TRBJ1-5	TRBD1	TGTGCCAGCAGCTCCGGGACAGGGCAGGGCAATCAGCCCCAGCATTTT	CASSSGTGQGNQPQHF
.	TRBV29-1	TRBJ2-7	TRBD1	TGCAGCGTGACCCGGACAGGGAGCTACGAGCAGTACTTC	CSVTRTGSYEQYF
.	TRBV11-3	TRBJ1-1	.	TGTGCCAGCAGCTCGCAAGTCGGGGTCACTGAAGCTTTCTTT	CASSSQVGVTEAFF
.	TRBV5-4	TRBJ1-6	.	TGTGCCAGCAGCTACCCGGAAGGGGCCTATAATTCACCCCTCCACTTT	CASSYPEGAYNSPLHF
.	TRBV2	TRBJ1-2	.	TGTGCCAGCAGTGAAGGTCGACAGGTCCTTAACTATGGCTACACCTTC	CASSEGRQVLNYGYTF
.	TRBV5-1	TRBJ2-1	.	TGCGCCAGCAGCCCACTTGGACTCTCAGGCTACAATGAGCAGTTCTTC	CASSPLGLSGYNEQFF
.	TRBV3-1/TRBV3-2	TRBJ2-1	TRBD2	TGTGCCAGCAGCCAAGAACCGGGACTAGCAGGCAATGAGCAGTTCTTC	CASSQEPGLAGNEQFF
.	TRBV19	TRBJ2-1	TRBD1	TGTGCCAGTAGTTCCCGGGGGACAGGGGCCGATGAGCAGTTCTTC	CASSSRGTGADEQFF
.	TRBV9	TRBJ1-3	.	TGTGCCAGCAGCGTAGCTCCTCACAGGGTTGGAAACACCATATATTTT	CASSVAPHRVGNTIYF
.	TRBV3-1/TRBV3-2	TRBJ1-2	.	TGTGCCAGCAGGTCCTATATGGGCGATGGCTACACCTTC	CASRSYMGDGYTF
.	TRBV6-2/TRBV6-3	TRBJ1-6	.	TGTGCCAGCAGTCTTACAGGGCTCAATTCACCCCTCCACTTT	CASSLTGLNSPLHF
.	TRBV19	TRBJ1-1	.	TGTGCCAGTATCGGGGGAGGCACTGAAGCTTTCTTT	CASIGGGTEAFF
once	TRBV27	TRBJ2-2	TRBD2	TGTGCCAGCGTCCCTAGCGGGAGAAGGAACGGGGAGCTGTTTTTT	CASVPSGRRNGELFF
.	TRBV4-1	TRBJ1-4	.	TGCGCCAGCAGCCAAGTTCTCGAAAAACTGTTTTTT	CASSQVLEKLFF
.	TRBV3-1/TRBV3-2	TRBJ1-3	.	TGTGCCAGCAGCCTCTGGCAGGTGAGCTCTGGAAACACCATATATTTT	CASSLWQVSSGNTIYF
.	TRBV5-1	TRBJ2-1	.	TGCGCCAGCAGCTTGGGAGGGAGCGCCTACAATGAGCAGTTCTTC	CASSLGGSAYNEQFF
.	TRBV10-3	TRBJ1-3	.	TGTGCCATCAATGACAGGCCGAACTCTGGAAACACCATATATTTT	CAINDRPNSGNTIYF
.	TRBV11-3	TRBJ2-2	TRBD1	TGTGCCAGCAGCCTCCGGGACAGGGGGTTCGGGGAGCTGTTTTTT	CASSLRDRGFGELFF
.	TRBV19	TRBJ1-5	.	TGTGCCACCAGAGTTCCGTTACAGGGATCTAGCAATCAGCCCCAGCATTTT	CATRVPLQGSSNQPQHF
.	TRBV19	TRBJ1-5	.	TGTGCCAGTAGGATTCCAGGGAGCAATCAGCCCCAGCATTTT	CASRIPGSNQPQHF
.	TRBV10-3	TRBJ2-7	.	TGTGCCATCAGCGACACAGGGAACTACGAGCAGTACTTC	CAISDTGNYEQYF
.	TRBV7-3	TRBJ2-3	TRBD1	TGTGCCAGCAGCTTGACAGGGACAGATACGCAGTATTTT	CASSLTGTDTQYF
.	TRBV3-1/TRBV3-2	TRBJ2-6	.	TGTGCCAGCAGTCTTACGGCTGGGGCCAACGTCCTGACTTTC	CASSLTAGANVLTF
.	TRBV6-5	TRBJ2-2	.	TGTGCCAGCCACATTTACACCGGGGAGCTGTTTTTT	CASHIYTGELFF
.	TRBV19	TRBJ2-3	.	TGTGCCAGTAGTATTGGGCTTAGCACAGATACGCAGTATTTT	CASSIGLSTDTQYF
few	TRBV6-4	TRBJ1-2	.	TGTGCCAGCAGTGACTCCGAGGGCCCCTATGGCTACACCTTC	CASSDSEGPYGYTF
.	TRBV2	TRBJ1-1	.	TGTGCCAGCGATGGGGCCTTGAACACTGAAGCTTTCTTT	CASDGALNTEAFF
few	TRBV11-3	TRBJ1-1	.	TGTGCCAGCAGCCGACAGCCGCTCACTGAAGCTTTCTTT	CASSRQPLTEAFF
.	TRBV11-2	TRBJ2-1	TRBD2	TGTGCCAGCAGCCCGAGGACTAGCGGGAGCCCCAATGAGCAGTTCTTC	CASSPRTSGSPNEQFF
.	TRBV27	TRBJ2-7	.	TGTGCCAGCAGTTTATTCCCCAGGGGCCCTTCATTAGACGAGCAGTACTTC	CASSLFPRGPSLDEQYF
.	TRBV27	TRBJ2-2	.	TGTGCCAGCAGTTTAATGCGTCAGGGCATCGGGGAGCTGTTTTTT	CASSLMRQGIGELFF
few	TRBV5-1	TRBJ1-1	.	TGCGCCAGCAGCTTGGGTAGGAACACTGAAGCTTTCTTT	CASSLGRNTEAFF
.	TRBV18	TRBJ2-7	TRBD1	TGTGCCAGCTCACCACAGGGACAGGGCTACGAGCAGTACTTC	CASSPQGQGYEQYF
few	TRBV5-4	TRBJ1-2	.	TGTGCCAGCAGCTTGGACGGGGAAGGCTACACCTTC	CASSLDGEGYTF
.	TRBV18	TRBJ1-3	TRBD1	TGTGCCAGCTCACCAAGGACAGGGGACGGAAACACCATATATTTT	CASSPRTGDGNTIYF
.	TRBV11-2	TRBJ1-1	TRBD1	TGTGCCAGCACCCCCCACTCCGGGTCAGGGGGTTCTGAAGCTTTCTTT	CASTPHSGSGGSEAFF
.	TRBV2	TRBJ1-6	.	TGTGCCAGCAACCGGGGAAGCTCCTATAATTCACCCCTCCACTTT	CASNRGSSYNSPLHF
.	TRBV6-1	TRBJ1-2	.	TGTGCCAGCAGCGAAGGGGGGCGCTTCAAAATCTATGGCTACACCTTC	CASSEGGRFKIYGYTF
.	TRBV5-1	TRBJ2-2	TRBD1	TGCGCCAGCAGCTTGGAACAGGGGGTATCCGGGGAGCTGTTTTTT	CASSLEQGVSGELFF
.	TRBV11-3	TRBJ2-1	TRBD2	TGTGCCAGCAGCTTATCTAGCGGGAGTGATGAGCAGTTCTTC	CASSLSSGSDEQFF
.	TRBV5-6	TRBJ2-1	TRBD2	TGTGCCAGCAGCTTTCCCGCGGGAGTTTTGTACAATGAGCAGTTCTTC	CASSFPAGVLYNEQFF
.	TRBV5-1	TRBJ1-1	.	TGCGCCAGCAGCTTGGGAGTAGACACTGAAGCTTTCTTT	CASSLGVDTEAFF
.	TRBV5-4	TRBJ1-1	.	TGTGCCAGCAGCCCAAACGGACAGCTGAACACTGAAGCTTTCTTT	CASSPNGQLNTEAFF
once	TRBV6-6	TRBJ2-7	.	TGTGCCAGCAGTTACGAGGCCTACTACGAGCAGTACTTC	CASSYEAYYEQYF
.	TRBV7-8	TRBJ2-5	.	TGTGCCAGCAGCTTAGTGGAGGGGAGTTTGGTAGAGACCCAGTACTTC	CASSLVEGSLVETQYF
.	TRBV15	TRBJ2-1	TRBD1	TGTGCCACCAGCAGAGGAGATGGCAGGGGGCGGGATGAGCAGTTCTTC	CATSRGDGRGRDEQFF